These 26 T cell receptor beta chains originate from one sample sequenced in a study of blood T cells in healthy people across ages. Combining a sample-barcoded 5' primer with a J-beta primer mix, a second PCR ran for about 7 to 11 cycles. TCRdb re-called the 5' RACE reads with MiXCR, one entry per CDR3 protein. The repertoire holds over 1,500,000 distinct CDR3 sequences, with around 50% as singletons. The sequencing sample was made of blood. The receptors originated from a woman in her thirties or forties in good health.

This clonotype was counted once. The chain recombines TRBV6-5 with TRBJ2-5, with 12 bases lining up with TRBD2. The CDR3 is 18 amino acids. The germline CDR1 and CDR2 sequences are MNHEY and SVGAGI. Trimming at V came to 0 bases and at J to 5 bases, leaving 10 bases not matched to a gene. CDR3 sequence reads: CASSYSLAGGSYFETQYF. CDR3 DNA: TGTGCCAGCAGTTACTCACTAGCGGGGGGTTCATATTTCGAGACCCAGTACTTC.

DNA of the CDR3: TGTGCCAGCAGTTTGGACAGGAGGAAAGGTGAGCAGTTCTTC. The encoded protein is CASSLDRRKGEQFF. The V call is TRBV27, the J call TRBJ2-1, with 7 bases fitting TRBD1. In germline, CDR1 is MNHEY, CDR2 SMNVEV (reference sequence). The ends lost 3 bases at V and 9 bases at J; junction bases unmatched: 8. CDR3 size: 14 residues.

Turning to this clonotype: The junction differs from germline at one of its ends, possibly a read error. The J gene is TRBJ2-3, the V gene TRBV4-3; 7 bases match TRBD1. The CDR3 extends over 15 amino acids. Germline lookup yields CDR1 LGHNA and CDR2 YSLEER. The CDR3 region has the DNA TGCGTCAGCAGCCAAAGACAGGGATCCACAGATACGCAGTATTTT. Protein product: CVSSQRQGSTDTQYF.

The CDR3 here is CASSSSTGYPYEQYF. Here the CDR3 DNA reads TGTGCCAGCAGTTCGTCGACAGGTTACCCCTACGAGCAGTACTTC. This chain uses TRBV27 with TRBJ2-7; D might be TRBD1 (6 bases). The CDR3 sequence is 15 residues long. V shed 4 bases and J shed 2 bases, with 15 bases lying between them. Germline assignment: CDR1 MNHEY and CDR2 SMNVEV (reference sequence).

The chain couples TRBV28 to TRBJ1-2; D is unclear. The CDR3 spans 13 residues. From germline, CDR1 is MDHEN and CDR2 SYDVKM. With 5 bases removed from V and 0 bases from J, the gap between germline ends came to 7 bases. CDR3 sequence reads: CASSTEPNYGYTF. The CDR3 coding sequence is TGTGCCAGCAGTACAGAACCTAACTATGGCTACACCTTC.

The V gene is TRBV9, the J gene TRBJ2-1; 9 bases are a match to TRBD2. CDR3 length: 16 residues. Germline V gene data show CDR1 as SGDLS and CDR2 as YYNGEE. V dropped 0 bases and J dropped 7; count of bases not matched to a gene: 8. The CDR3 region is CASSVVERGVRNEQFF. DNA for the CDR3: TGTGCCAGCAGCGTAGTGGAGCGGGGGGTCCGAAATGAGCAGTTCTTC.

This clonotype was seen only once. This chain uses TRBV29-1 with TRBJ1-2; the D is unclear. Germline-derived CDR1 and CDR2 are SQVTM and ANQGSEA. The CDR3 runs to 12 residues. In nucleotides, the CDR3 is TGCAACGCAACTCAGGATAACTATGGCTACACCTTC. Translating gives CNATQDNYGYTF.

This clonotype was recorded a few times. The J gene is TRBJ2-7, the V gene TRBV20-1; 10 bases match TRBD1. This CDR3 has 17 residues. The germline V gene has CDR1 DFQATT and CDR2 SNEGSKA (reference sequence). With 0 bases clipped from V and 7 bases from J, the junction kept 15 bases outside the gene matches. This chain's CDR3 is CSARDPGKRTGGREQYF. The CDR3, as DNA: TGCAGTGCTAGAGACCCTGGTAAAAGGACAGGGGGTAGAGAGCAGTACTTC.

In this sample, this clonotype turned up a few times. The V gene is TRBV20-1, the J gene TRBJ2-4; 8 bases are shared with TRBD2. Looked up from germline, CDR1 is DFQATT and CDR2 is SNEGSKA (reference sequence). The CDR3 sequence is 17 residues long. The V and J ends lost 5 bases and 1 base, in that order; junction bases with no gene match: 13. The CDR3 coding sequence is TGCAGTGCTTCTATCCCCGGGACTAGAATTGCCAAAAACATTCAGTACTTC. This gives the protein CSASIPGTRIAKNIQYF.

The rearrangement links TRBV4-3 to TRBJ2-3; D remains ambiguous. CDR1 and CDR2 from the germline V gene are LGHNA and YSLEER. The CDR3 sequence is 15 residues long. Trimming cost V 0 bases and J 4 bases, with 11 bases left between them. The CDR3 DNA reads TGCGCCAGCAGCCAAGATTTAAGGCTCGCAGATACGCAGTATTTT. It specifies CASSQDLRLADTQYF.

The chain couples TRBV4-1 to TRBJ2-1, with 8 nucleotides matching TRBD2. J lost 8 bases, V lost 3 bases, and 12 bases had no gene match. CDR1 and CDR2 from the germline V gene are MGHRA and YSYEKL. The CDR3 consists of 16 residues. DNA for the CDR3: TGCGCCAGCAGCCATTTTCCGGGACTAGGTTTATATGAGCAGTTCTTC. Protein sequence: CASSHFPGLGLYEQFF.

The chain uses TRBV6-2 or TRBV6-3 and TRBJ2-5; D remains unclear. This CDR3 is built from 16 residues. Germline lookup yields CDR1 MNHEY and CDR2 SVGEGT. V was trimmed by 5 bases and J by 2 bases, leaving 18 bases between them. The CDR3 DNA reads TGTGCCAGCAGTCACCCACGGTTTGCTTTACAAGAGACCCAGTACTTC. Amino acid sequence: CASSHPRFALQETQYF.

In DNA form, the CDR3 reads TGTGCCAGCAGACGTAATGGTACAGGGGCAGGGTTAGGCTATGGCTACACCTTC. This sequence encodes CASRRNGTGAGLGYGYTF. This chain links TRBV7-3 with TRBJ1-2; 7 bases are shared with TRBD1. Germline-derived CDR1 and CDR2 are SGHTA and FQGTGA. The CDR3 has 18 amino acids. With 6 bases clipped from V and 4 bases from J, the junction kept 20 bases outside the gene matches.

J is TRBJ2-1 and V is TRBV6-2 or TRBV6-3; D possibly corresponds to TRBD2 (6 bases). The CDR3 totals 14 residues. V was cut by 1 base and J by 7 bases, with 11 bases left in between. Germline V lookup: CDR1 MNHEY, CDR2 SVGEGT. CDR3 DNA sequence: TGTGCCAGCAGTTACTTTCAGGGAGGAAATGAGCAGTTCTTC. This translates into CASSYFQGGNEQFF.

The genes are TRBV6-2 or TRBV6-3 and TRBJ2-5; possible D gene TRBD1, 6 bases. V lost 2 bases and J lost 7, with 11 bases in between. This CDR3 comprises 13 residues. Germline V lookup: CDR1 MNHEY, CDR2 SVGEGT. The CDR3 is CASSYVEGGTQYF. The CDR3, as DNA: TGTGCCAGCAGTTACGTAGAAGGGGGGACCCAGTACTTC.

This clonotype was counted only a few times. The chain uses TRBV10-3 and TRBJ2-5, with a tentative D call TRBD2 (6 bases). Germline-derived CDR1 and CDR2 are ENHRY and SYGVKD. The ends were cut back, 6 bases at V and 2 bases at J, with 10 bases in the middle. CDR3 size: 13 residues. Here the CDR3 reads CAISPGVQETQYF. CDR3 sequence (DNA): TGTGCCATCAGCCCGGGGGTTCAAGAGACCCAGTACTTC.

The count of this clonotype is one. The chain uses TRBV7-2 and TRBJ2-5; 7 nucleotides agree with TRBD2. Germline assignment: CDR1 SGHTA and CDR2 FQGNSA. The junction had 15 bases not matched to a gene; V was cut back by 3 bases and J by 11 bases. The CDR3 is made up of 15 amino acids. CDR3 sequence: CASSFPPGGYNEQYF. The DNA of the CDR3 is TGTGCCAGCAGCTTCCCTCCGGGGGGTTACAATGAGCAGTACTTC.

This clonotype has only a few counts. This chain links TRBV24-1 with TRBJ2-3; D is perhaps TRBD2 (6 bases). Germline V CDR1 and CDR2: KGHDR, SFDVKD. Trimming left V 3 bases short and J 3 bases short, with 12 bases between. The CDR3 has 15 residues. CDR3 DNA sequence: TGTGCCACCAGTGATACCGGGACTCAAACAGATACGCAGTATTTT. The encoded protein is CATSDTGTQTDTQYF.

This clonotype was seen only a few times. The CDR3 is CASSPFSPEQFF. The CDR3 coding sequence is TGTGCCAGCAGCCCTTTCTCGCCGGAGCAGTTCTTC. This chain uses TRBV7-2 with TRBJ2-1, with D uncertain. Between the trimmed V and J ends, which lost 5 bases and 10 bases, there was a span of 12 bases. The germline V gene encodes CDR1 SGHTA and CDR2 FQGNSA. The CDR3 has 12 residues.

The chain couples TRBV4-2 to TRBJ1-1; D might be TRBD1 (5 bases). Deletions cut 0 bases from V and 1 base from J, with 24 bases between. Germline V gives CDR1 LGHNA, CDR2 YNFKEQ. The CDR3 loop spans 20 amino acids. For the CDR3, the DNA is TGTGCCAGCAGCCAAGATCTTGGGGGTGCAGGTCAGAAATGGAACACTGAAGCTTTCTTT. This encodes CASSQDLGGAGQKWNTEAFF.

This chain uses TRBV6-6 with TRBJ2-7; TRBD1 matches 7 bases. V lost 6 bases and J lost 4; bases outside the gene matches: 9. Germline V gives CDR1 MNHNY, CDR2 SVGAGI (reference sequence). This CDR3 has 14 amino acids. The DNA of the CDR3 is TGTGCCAGCAGCGACAAGACAGGGAGATACGAGCAGTACTTC. Protein sequence: CASSDKTGRYEQYF.

The J gene is TRBJ2-3, the V gene TRBV6-6, with 10 bases identical to TRBD2. Germline V gives CDR1 MNHNY, CDR2 SVGAGI (reference sequence). V was pared by 2 bases and J by 7 bases, with 12 bases of the junction left unmatched. This CDR3 is built from 17 residues. This CDR3 is CASSYLSLAGVENTQYF. The CDR3 DNA is TGTGCCAGCAGTTACCTCAGCCTAGCGGGGGTGGAGAATACGCAGTATTTT.

The genes are TRBV29-1 and TRBJ2-1; D possibly uses TRBD1 or TRBD2 (5 bases each). The germline V gene encodes CDR1 SQVTM and CDR2 ANQGSEA. V was trimmed by 1 base and J by 1 base, leaving 11 bases between them. The CDR3 is made up of 15 amino acids. The CDR3 reads CSVEAGSLSYNEQFF. Written as DNA, the CDR3 is TGCAGCGTTGAAGCAGGGAGTTTGTCCTACAATGAGCAGTTCTTC.

This clonotype was seen a few times. The rearrangement uses TRBV9 and TRBJ1-6, with no clear D. Germline CDR1 SGDLS, CDR2 YYNGEE. V lost 5 bases to trimming and J lost 8 bases, with 11 bases between them. The CDR3 is 13 residues long. The CDR3 protein is CASSGSPDSPLHF. CDR3 DNA: TGTGCCAGCAGTGGGAGCCCTGATTCACCCCTCCACTTT. Supplemented by reference TRBV9 and TRBJ1-6, the full variable domain reads DSGVTQTPKHLITATGQRVTLRCSPRSGDLSVYWYQQSLDQGLQFLIQYYNGEERAKGNILERFSAQQFPDLHSELNLSSLELGDSALYFCASSGSPDSPLHFGNGTRLTVT.

This clonotype was found once. The V gene is TRBV20-1, the J gene TRBJ2-7; D possibly corresponds to TRBD2 (6 bases). Germline V CDR1 and CDR2: DFQATT, SNEGSKA (reference sequence). This CDR3 contains 13 residues. V lost 8 bases and J 2 bases, leaving 16 bases between the germline ends. CDR3 DNA sequence: TGCAGTACTTGGCGGGGCCAGACCTACGAGCAGTACTTC. Amino acid sequence: CSTWRGQTYEQYF.

The chain carries TRBV20-1 and TRBJ2-1; TRBD1 is a possible D gene (6 bases). V lost 0 bases and J 8 bases, leaving 17 bases between the germline ends. The CDR3 consists of 15 residues. Germline assignment: CDR1 DFQATT and CDR2 SNEGSKA (reference sequence). CDR3 in amino acids: CSAREKTDSADEQFF. CDR3 nucleotide sequence: TGCAGTGCTAGAGAAAAAACGGACAGTGCAGATGAGCAGTTCTTC.